The 14 T cell receptor beta chains listed next were all sequenced from one sample in a study of CD8+CD57+ T cells in acquired aplastic anemia. The template for TCR beta VDJ and CDR3 sequence profiling was genomic DNA. TCRdb re-called the reads with MiXCR, one entry per CDR3 protein. The sample lists 150,000 to 170,000 distinct CDR3 sequences, roughly half seen once, with 10% to 15% in the top ten. All patients picked for sequencing had shown, by flow cytometry, an expansion of CD8+CD57+ cells. The sequencing input was sorted CD4+, CD8+, or CD8+CD57+ T cells (not recorded which) from PBMCs. The source of these receptors is a human donor with aplastic anemia.

This clonotype was seen a handful of times. The V and J genes are TRBV10-3 and TRBJ1-1; D is perhaps TRBD1 (6 bases). CDR1 is ENHRY, CDR2 SYGVKD, per germline. The CDR3 runs 14 residues. V lost 6 bases and J lost 0, with 11 bases in between. This CDR3 is CAIRARGMNTEAFF. The CDR3 nucleotides are TGTGCCATCAGAGCCAGGGGCATGAACACTGAAGCTTTCTTT.

In its sample, this clonotype was seen once. The gene calls are TRBV2 and TRBJ2-5; TRBD1 matches at 10 bases. This CDR3 has 13 amino acids. V lost 9 bases and J lost 6; bases outside the gene matches: 7. Germline V gives CDR1 SNHLY, CDR2 FYNNEI. The DNA for the CDR3 is TGTGCCAGGAGAGACAGGGGGCAACAGACCCAGTACTTC. Translated: CARRDRGQQTQYF.

The V call is TRBV12-3 or TRBV12-4, the J call TRBJ2-1; possible D gene TRBD2, 6 bases. With 6 bases removed from V and 16 bases from J, the gap between germline ends came to 19 bases. This CDR3 is built from 12 residues. The CDR3: CASSPTGAGTFF. The CDR3 DNA reads TGTGCCAGCAGCCCTACTGGGGCGGGGACTTTCTTC.

In its sample, this clonotype was seen once. V is TRBV4-3 and J is TRBJ1-1, with 9 bases aligning to TRBD1. This CDR3 has 16 residues. Germline CDR1 is LGHNA and CDR2 is YSLEER. With 4 bases clipped from V and 6 bases from J, the junction kept 12 bases outside the gene matches. The CDR3 spells CASSPGTGRRGAEAFF. The CDR3 DNA sequence: TGCGCCAGCAGCCCAGGGACAGGGCGTAGGGGAGCTGAAGCTTTCTTT.

The rearrangement joins TRBV19 to TRBJ1-5; a weak D match, TRBD1 (5 bases). Germline CDR1 reads LNHDA; CDR2 reads SQIVND (reference sequence). The CDR3 is 15 amino acids. The ends were cut back, 4 bases at V and 0 bases at J, with 10 bases in the middle. The CDR3 spells CASSNTGYSNQPQHF. CDR3 nucleotide sequence: TGTGCCAGTAGTAATACAGGTTATAGCAATCAGCCCCAGCATTTT.

The V call is TRBV2, the J call TRBJ2-3, with a weak D call TRBD2 (6 bases). The CDR3 has 13 residues. V lost 7 bases and J lost 6, with 14 bases in between. Germline assignment: CDR1 SNHLY and CDR2 FYNNEI. The CDR3 sequence: CASISGPTDTQYF. As DNA, the CDR3 is TGTGCCAGCATTAGCGGCCCCACGGATACGCAGTATTTT. Using reference TRBV2 and TRBJ2-3 for the parts outside the CDR3, the full variable domain is EPEVTQTPSHQVTQMGQEVILRCVPISNHLYFYWYRQILGQKVEFLVSFYNNEISEKSEIFDDQFSVERPDGSNFTLKIRSTKLEDSAMYFCASISGPTDTQYFGPGTRLTVL.

The chain couples TRBV20-1 to TRBJ2-7, with D perhaps TRBD1 (6 bases). Germline CDR1 reads DFQATT; CDR2 reads SNEGSKA (reference sequence). The CDR3 contains 12 residues. Trimming shortened V by 3 bases and J by 2 bases, and 8 bases separated the two germline ends. CDR3 in amino acids: CSARGQTYEQYF. Here the CDR3 DNA reads TGCAGTGCTAGGGGACAAACCTACGAGCAGTACTTC.

The chain employs TRBV2 and TRBJ2-5; D not resolved. With the DNA end fitting TRBJ2-7 better, the J assignment may be wrong. Germline loops: CDR1 SNHLY, CDR2 FYNNEI. This CDR3 is 13 amino acids long. The CDR3 sequence: CASSASSTYEQYF. The CDR3 bases are TGTGCCAGCAGTGCTTCCAGCACCTACGAGCAGTACTTC.

In regard to this clonotype: It may be a read error: a sequence one base away is much more abundant. The chain couples TRBV5-4 to TRBJ2-2; D is possibly TRBD1 (6 bases). The V end was cut by 0 bases, the J end by 5 bases, with 14 bases between. CDR3 length: 16 residues. The germline V gene has CDR1 SGHNT and CDR2 YYREEE (reference sequence). CDR3 DNA sequence: TGTGCCAGCAGCTTGGCCTACAGGGCAACGACCGGGGAGCTGTTTTTT. Translated: CASSLAYRATTGELFF.

This clonotype was seen many times. The chain uses TRBV7-9 and TRBJ2-1; D is possibly TRBD1 (5 bases). The germline V gene encodes CDR1 SEHNR and CDR2 FQNEAQ (reference sequence). The length of the CDR3 is 14 residues. Trimming removed 5 bases at V and 2 bases at J, with 10 bases between. The DNA for the CDR3 is TGTGCCAGCAGCGGGCAGGACACCTACAATGAGCAGTTCTTC. This codes for CASSGQDTYNEQFF.

This clonotype was recorded a few times. The CDR3 spells CSVRTVGETQYF. In DNA form, the CDR3 reads TGCAGCGTGAGGACGGTGGGCGAGACCCAGTACTTC. The chain has TRBV29-1 and TRBJ2-5; D unclear. This CDR3 spans 12 amino acids. Trimming shortened V by 6 bases and J by 5 bases, and 13 bases separated the two germline ends. Per the germline V gene, CDR1 is SQVTM and CDR2 is ANQGSEA. The whole variable domain, remainder taken from reference TRBV29-1 and TRBJ2-5, is SAVISQKPSRDICQRGTSLTIQCQVDSQVTMMFWYRQQPGQSLTLIATANQGSEATYESGFVIDKFPISRPNLTFSTLTVSNMSPEDSSIYLCSVRTVGETQYFGPGTRLLVL.

The gene calls are TRBV7-8 and TRBJ1-1; D is unclear. V was cut by 4 bases and J by 0 bases, with 12 bases left in between. Germline CDR1 reads SGHVS; CDR2 reads FQNEAQ. The CDR3 spans 15 residues. The CDR3 bases are TGTGCCAGCAGCTCCTCCATAGATATGAACACTGAAGCTTTCTTT. It is translated as CASSSSIDMNTEAFF. Full variable domain (rest looked up from reference TRBV7-8 and TRBJ1-1): GAGVSQSPRYKVAKRGQDVALRCDPISGHVSLFWYQQALGQGPEFLTYFQNEAQLDKSGLPSDRFFAERPEGSVSTLKIQRTQQEDSAVYLCASSSSIDMNTEAFFGQGTRLTVV.

This chain connects TRBV3-1 to TRBJ2-7; D not resolved. Between the trimmed V and J ends, which lost 4 bases and 2 bases, there was a span of 12 bases. The CDR3 sequence is 14 residues long. CDR1 and CDR2 from the germline V gene are LGHDT and YNNKEL (reference sequence). This CDR3 reads CASSLAEIPYEQYF. CDR3 DNA sequence: TGTGCCAGCAGCCTGGCAGAAATCCCCTACGAGCAGTACTTC.

This chain links TRBV2 with TRBJ1-1; TRBD1 agrees at 9 bases. Germline V gene sequence: CDR1 SNHLY, CDR2 FYNNEI. Germline trimming cut 10 bases from V and 1 base from J; bases unmatched to any gene: 4. This CDR3 is built from 13 residues. The CDR3: CATTQGANTEAFF. The CDR3, as DNA: TGTGCCACCACACAGGGGGCGAACACTGAAGCTTTCTTT.